This T cell receptor (beta chain) was sequenced during a study of T cell repertoires in cytomegalovirus infection. Overall study: Indicated by public TCR beta signatures were CMV infection and matching HLA type. General study results and limits: Clonotypes of TCR beta that were HLA-C-restricted and CMV-specific dominated the ex vivo response. Using cumulative public TCR beta family frequency, the authors identified those who carried CMV together with the relevant HLA.

CDR1 and CDR2 from the germline V gene are SGHTA and FQGNSA. CDR3 length: 15 residues. Germline trimming cut 6 bases from V and 4 bases from J; bases unmatched to any gene: 8. This clonotype was observed at least ten times. Its antigen is undetermined. TCRdb reprocessed the reads via MiXCR and lists one record per CDR3 protein. Among a few hundred thousand distinct CDR3 sequences, over 15% were seen once, and the ten largest hold less than 50%. Sequenced input: CD8+ T cells from PBMCs. The source is a human donor in good health (CMV status not recorded). Some clones in this sample may be carry-over from other donors' samples. This chain connects TRBV7-2 to TRBJ1-5; TRBD1 matches 8 bases. CDR3 coding DNA: TGTGCCAGCAGACTAACAGGGGGAGTGAATCAGCCCCAGCATTTT. This sequence encodes CASRLTGGVNQPQHF.